The clone carrying this T cell receptor (beta chain) occurred many times. What it binds is unknown. The sample belongs to a study of T cell repertoires in cytomegalovirus infection. Study at large: It can be stated that public TCR beta signatures indicated CMV infection as well as a matching HLA type.

The CDR3 is 15 amino acids. Unmatched junction bases numbered 4, after V lost 6 bases and J lost 2 bases. TCRdb ran MiXCR on the reads and lists one entry per CDR3 protein. Of roughly 990,000 distinct CDR3 sequences listed, about a third were seen once; the top ten hold under 15%. The TCR originated in a human donor in good health (CMV status not recorded). Some clones in this sample may be carry-over from other donors' samples. This sequence joins TRBV12-3 or TRBV12-4 and TRBJ1-4, with 9 bases fitting TRBD1. The material was cultured CD8+ T cells from PBMCs, obtained from culture after CMV antigen stimulation. The CDR3 DNA reads TGTGCCAGCAGGAGTGGGACAGGGACTAATGAAAAACTGTTTTTT. Its translation: CASRSGTGTNEKLFF.